The 18 T cell receptor beta chains in this list originate from one sample, sequenced in a study of T-cell reconstitution after alpha-beta-depleted transplantation in children. Library preparation (for TCRbeta) was performed with unique molecular identifiers. TCRdb independently ran MiXCR on the PCR reads; one entry per CDR3 protein. The repertoire consists of fewer than 550,000 distinct CDR3 sequences, with more than 9.5% occurring once and the leading ten covering around 15%. The specimen comprised PBMCs, mostly from graft donor cells, sampled 180 days after TCRalphabeta/CD19-depleted stem cell transplant. These receptors all stem from a female patient aged 2-10 years who had a stem cell transplant for aplastic anemia, so the T cells may come from the graft donor.

This chain uses TRBV7-9 with TRBJ2-7; TRBD1 agrees at 11 bases. Unmatched junction bases numbered 6, after V lost 5 bases and J lost 3 bases. This CDR3 comprises 15 residues. Germline-derived CDR1 and CDR2 are SEHNR and FQNEAQ (reference sequence). For the CDR3, the DNA is TGTGCCAGCAGCCTCCGGGACAGGGGGGTCTACGAGCAGTACGTC. This gives the protein CASSLRDRGVYEQYV.

V and J are TRBV20-1 and TRBJ2-2, with D uncertain. Trimming removed 0 bases from V and 0 bases from J, with 8 bases in between. The CDR3 runs to 15 residues. Germline CDR1 reads DFQATT; CDR2 reads SNEGSKA (reference sequence). The DNA of the CDR3 is TGCAGTGCTAGAGAAGGCTCCCCGAACACCGGGGAGCTGTTTTTT. Protein sequence: CSAREGSPNTGELFF.

This clonotype has only a few counts. V gene TRBV11-3 combines with J gene TRBJ2-2; perhaps TRBD2 as D (6 bases). CDR3 length: 16 residues. V lost 9 bases and J lost 6, with 23 bases in between. Germline V gene data show CDR1 as SGHNT and CDR2 as YENEEA. The CDR3 DNA sequence: TGTGCCAGTTCGGCGGGAACCCAGGTGGGATCCGGGGAGCTGTTTTTT. Encoded protein: CASSAGTQVGSGELFF.

The rearrangement joins TRBV6-2 or TRBV6-3 to TRBJ2-7; possible D gene TRBD2, 5 bases. V shed 2 bases and J shed 7 bases, with 15 bases lying between them. Germline lookup yields CDR1 MNHEY and CDR2 SVGEGT. The length of the CDR3 is 14 residues. The CDR3: CASSYTGGGGEQYV. The CDR3 coding sequence is TGTGCCAGCAGTTACACGGGCGGAGGCGGGGAGCAGTACGTC.

The rearrangement uses TRBV7-2 and TRBJ1-2, with 8 bases matching TRBD1. The CDR3 is made up of 15 amino acids. V gave up 5 bases and J gave up 4 bases; unmatched junction bases: 9. Germline V gene sequence: CDR1 SGHTA, CDR2 FQGNSA. The CDR3 spells CASSPGGRRSYGYTF. CDR3 coding DNA: TGTGCCAGCAGCCCAGGGGGCCGTAGGAGCTATGGCTACACCTTC.

V usage is TRBV20-1 and J usage is TRBJ2-1, with TRBD2 as a possible D gene (5 bases). From germline, CDR1 is DFQATT and CDR2 SNEGSKA (reference sequence). V lost 0 bases and J lost 8, with 23 bases in between. CDR3 size: 17 residues. The CDR3 nucleotides are TGCAGTGCTAGAGATCGCGGCGGGCAGGTTTCGAAGGATGAGCAGTTCTTC. Translation gives CSARDRGGQVSKDEQFF.

The chain joins TRBV7-6 to TRBJ2-3; D is unclear. The length of the CDR3 is 11 residues. Trimming cost V 4 bases and J 7 bases, with 6 bases left between them. Per the germline V gene, CDR1 is SGHVS and CDR2 is FNYEAQ. The CDR3 reads CASSSRNTQYF. Here the CDR3 DNA reads TGTGCCAGCAGCTCCCGGAATACGCAGTATTTT.

CDR3 bases: TGTGCCAGCAGCCCCGGGGAGTCCTACGAGCAGTACTTC. This encodes CASSPGESYEQYF. The chain links TRBV7-9 to TRBJ2-7, with D possibly matching TRBD2 (5 bases). Trimming removed 5 bases at V and 1 base at J, with 9 bases between. The CDR3 is 13 amino acids. CDR1 and CDR2 (germline): SEHNR, FQNEAQ (reference sequence).

V and J are TRBV3-1 and TRBJ2-7, with 7 nucleotides matching TRBD2. V was clipped by 3 bases and J by 2 bases; unmatched bases: 7. Per germline, CDR1 LGHDT and CDR2 YNNKEL (reference sequence). This CDR3 spans 15 amino acids. The CDR3, as DNA: TGTGCCAGCAGCCATGGTCGCGGGGGACCCTACGAGCAGTACGTC. The encoded protein is CASSHGRGGPYEQYV.

V gene TRBV9 combines with J gene TRBJ1-2; 8 positions agree with TRBD1. Trimming at V came to 4 bases and at J to 8 bases, leaving 13 bases not matched to a gene. This CDR3 has 15 residues. Germline CDR1 reads SGDLS; CDR2 reads YYNGEE. The CDR3 coding sequence is TGTGCCAGCAGCCCCCCTGGTGACAGGGGACCCGGCTACACCTTC. This encodes CASSPPGDRGPGYTF.

This chain joins TRBV7-2 and TRBJ2-7; 11 bases agree with TRBD2. The V segment lost 5 bases and the J segment 4 bases; nucleotides outside the gene matches: 4. Per germline, CDR1 SGHTA and CDR2 FQGNSA. The CDR3 loop spans 14 amino acids. CDR3 coding DNA: TGTGCCAGCAGCCTGGGACTAGCGGAGTACGAGCAGTACTTC. Its protein product is CASSLGLAEYEQYF.

This clonotype was seen a handful of times. The chain links TRBV12-3 or TRBV12-4 to TRBJ2-1; D may correspond to TRBD1 or TRBD2 (5 bases each). The ends were cut back, 6 bases at V and 6 bases at J, with 12 bases in the middle. This CDR3 is 13 amino acids long. In DNA, the CDR3 is TGTGCCAGCAGCCGGGGCCCCTTCAATGAGCAGTTCTTC. Encoded protein: CASSRGPFNEQFF.

This clonotype was detected many times. The rearrangement uses TRBV29-1 and TRBJ2-1; 7 bases align to TRBD2. The CDR3 extends over 14 amino acids. The V and J ends lost 2 bases and 1 base, in that order; junction bases with no gene match: 2. Germline assignment: CDR1 SQVTM and CDR2 ANQGSEA. CDR3 region: CSVEPRESYNEQFF. The CDR3 bases are TGCAGCGTTGAACCGCGGGAGTCCTACAATGAGCAGTTCTTC.

The chain recombines TRBV5-8 with TRBJ2-3, with 9 bases aligning to TRBD2. This CDR3 comprises 14 residues. V was pared by 2 bases and J by 4 bases, with 2 bases of the junction left unmatched. Germline CDR1 and CDR2: SGHTS and YDEGEE. The CDR3 nucleotides read TGTGCCAGCAGCTTCCAGCGGGGGGCAGATACGCAGTATTTT. Translation gives CASSFQRGADTQYF.

This clonotype has a handful of counts. The V call is TRBV7-3, the J call TRBJ2-7; D might be TRBD1 or TRBD2, each matching 5 bases. There are 13 residues in the CDR3. CDR1 and CDR2 (germline): SGHTA, FQGTGA. The V end lost 5 bases, the J end lost 3 bases, and 11 bases lay between the germline ends. CDR3 sequence (DNA): TGTGCCAGCAGCCCCGGGGACCGCTACGAGCAGTACTTC. Residues: CASSPGDRYEQYF.

This clonotype was seen only a few times. The rearrangement uses TRBV7-8 and TRBJ1-2, with a weak D call TRBD1 (5 bases). Germline V gene sequence: CDR1 SGHVS, CDR2 FQNEAQ. The CDR3 has 16 residues. The ends were cut back, 1 base at V and 0 bases at J, with 12 bases in the middle. CDR3 DNA: TGTGCCAGCAGCTTAGATTTCCGGGGCACTAACTATGGCTACACCTTC. Protein product: CASSLDFRGTNYGYTF. Full variable domain (remainder filled in from reference TRBV7-8 and TRBJ1-2): GAGVSQSPRYKVAKRGQDVALRCDPISGHVSLFWYQQALGQGPEFLTYFQNEAQLDKSGLPSDRFFAERPEGSVSTLKIQRTQQEDSAVYLCASSLDFRGTNYGYTFGSGTRLTVV.

Only a few counts were recorded for this clonotype. The chain has TRBV4-3 and TRBJ2-1; no firm D call. CDR1 is LGHNA and CDR2 is YSLEER in the germline V gene. Trimming cost V 0 bases and J 3 bases, with 12 bases left between them. The CDR3 is made up of 16 amino acids. CDR3 coding DNA: TGCGCCAGCAGCCAAGATGGGCAGGCTTACTACAATGAGCAGTTCTTC. As protein: CASSQDGQAYYNEQFF.

This clonotype was counted between two and nine times. J is TRBJ2-2 and V is TRBV6-1; D possibly corresponds to TRBD1 (5 bases). Germline loops: CDR1 MNHNS, CDR2 SASEGT. Trimming stripped 6 bases from V and 3 bases from J, with 14 bases between. There are 15 residues in the CDR3. The CDR3 region has the DNA TGTGCCAGCAGGCGACTTCAGGGATACACCGGGGAGCTGTTTTTT. It yields the protein CASRRLQGYTGELFF.